What follows are 18 T cell receptor beta chains derived from one specimen sequenced in a study of blood T cell repertoires in COVID-19. Generated by immunoSEQ multiplex PCR, the TCRdb table keeps only in-frame clones and is missing some. The table lists 130,000 or so clones, roughly 79% of them singletons. The sequencing sample was made of peripheral blood. Source of these receptors: a man older than 75 with acute or convalescent COVID-19.

The V call is TRBV18, the J call TRBJ2-7; 9 bases match TRBD1. The length of the CDR3 is 14 residues. Germline assignment: CDR1 KGHSH and CDR2 LQKENI. V shed 5 bases, J shed 5 bases, and the junction held 7 bases outside the gene matches. This CDR3 is CASSSTRTGDEQYF. The CDR3 DNA is TGTGCCAGCTCATCGACCCGGACAGGGGACGAGCAGTACTTC. The full variable domain, rest sourced from reference TRBV18 and TRBJ2-7, is NAGVMQNPRHLVRRRGQEARLRCSPMKGHSHVYWYRQLPEEGLKFMVYLQKENIIDESGMPKERFSAEFPKEGPSILRIQQVVRGDSAAYFCASSSTRTGDEQYFGPGTRLTVT.

This clone was seen only a few times. The rearrangement uses TRBV7-9 and TRBJ1-1; perhaps TRBD1 as D (6 bases). Trimming removed 3 bases at V and 6 bases at J, with 8 bases between. Germline V gives CDR1 SEHNR, CDR2 FQNEAQ (reference sequence). The CDR3 runs 12 residues. CDR3 in amino acids: CASSLDRAEAFF. The CDR3 DNA reads as TGTGCCAGCAGCTTGGACAGAGCTGAAGCTTTCTTT.

The J gene is TRBJ1-6, the V gene TRBV5-1; D gene unclear. With 4 bases removed from V and 5 bases from J, the gap between germline ends came to 19 bases. CDR3 size: 17 residues. Germline loops: CDR1 SGHRS, CDR2 YFSETQ. This CDR3 reads CASSQFPGRENNSPLHF. CDR3 sequence (DNA): TGCGCCAGCAGCCAATTTCCGGGTCGAGAAAATAATTCACCCCTCCACTTT. Combining the CDR3 with reference TRBV5-1 and TRBJ1-6 gives the whole variable domain KAGVTQTPRYLIKTRGQQVTLSCSPISGHRSVSWYQQTPGQGLQFLFEYFSETQRNKGNFPGRFSGRQFSNSRSEMNVSTLELGDSALYLCASSQFPGRENNSPLHFGNGTRLTVT.

V gene TRBV10-3 combines with J gene TRBJ2-7; D not resolved. Germline V gives CDR1 ENHRY, CDR2 SYGVKD. V lost 4 bases and J lost 5, with 18 bases in between. This CDR3 has 15 amino acids. As DNA, the CDR3 is TGTGCCATCAGTGTCGTCTTTGAGTCCCCAAACGAGCAGTACTTC. Its translation: CAISVVFESPNEQYF.

This clone was seen a few times. This sequence joins TRBV11-2 and TRBJ1-3; D is unresolved. Looked up from germline, CDR1 is SGHAT and CDR2 is FQNNGV. Trimming pared 2 bases from V and 1 base from J, leaving 18 bases between. The CDR3 is 18 amino acids. The CDR3 DNA sequence: TGTGCCAGCAGCTTATTCCCAACCGGGAGTTCGTCTGGAAACACCATATATTTT. This gives the protein CASSLFPTGSSSGNTIYF.

This chain connects TRBV3-1 (or the pseudogene TRBV3-2) to TRBJ2-6; D might be TRBD1 (6 bases). Between the trimmed V and J ends, which lost 4 bases and 2 bases, there was a span of 9 bases. CDR1 and CDR2 (germline): LGHDT, YNNKEL (reference sequence). CDR3 size: 15 residues. CDR3 in DNA: TGTGCCAGCAGCCGACAGGACACTGGGGCCAACGTCCTGACTTTC. Its translation is CASSRQDTGANVLTF.

The J gene is TRBJ2-7, the V gene TRBV2; 7 bases align to TRBD1. The germline gives CDR1 SNHLY, CDR2 FYNNEI. Germline trimming cut 5 bases from V and 0 bases from J; bases unmatched to any gene: 7. This CDR3 has 15 residues. CDR3 amino acids: CASSRQGPNSYEQYF. DNA for the CDR3: TGTGCCAGCAGTCGACAGGGACCAAACTCCTACGAGCAGTACTTC.

This chain connects TRBV5-1 to TRBJ2-1; 9 nucleotides match TRBD2. Germline V lookup: CDR1 SGHRS, CDR2 YFSETQ. After removal of 4 bases from V and 8 bases from J, the junction contained 13 bases not matched to a gene. This CDR3 is 16 amino acids long. As DNA, the CDR3 is TGCGCCAGCAGCCTCGCCAGGGCGGGGGGGGCTGATGAGCAGTTCTTC. Its translation is CASSLARAGGADEQFF.

The chain carries TRBV5-1 and TRBJ1-6; possibly TRBD1 for D (6 bases). CDR1 SGHRS and CDR2 YFSETQ come from the germline V gene. V gave up 0 bases and J gave up 0 bases, with 7 bases separating them. The CDR3 has 16 residues. CDR3 coding DNA: TGCGCCAGCAGCTTGGAACAGGGCTCCTATAATTCACCCCTCCACTTT. Translating it yields CASSLEQGSYNSPLHF.

This chain uses TRBV7-8 with TRBJ1-2, with D maybe TRBD1 (6 bases). Per germline, CDR1 SGHVS and CDR2 FQNEAQ. V was pared by 1 base and J by 3 bases, with 15 bases between. This CDR3 has 16 residues. The CDR3 reads CASSLESTGFDYGYTF. Written as DNA, the CDR3 is TGTGCCAGCAGCTTAGAGTCTACAGGGTTTGACTATGGCTACACCTTC.

The V call is TRBV3-1 (or the pseudogene TRBV3-2), the J call TRBJ1-2; TRBD1 aligns across 7 bases. The V gene's germline CDR1 is LGHDT and CDR2 YNNKEL (reference sequence). V was clipped by 4 bases and J by 4 bases; unmatched bases: 9. The CDR3 loop spans 15 amino acids. The CDR3 is CASSRTYRGSYGYTF. The CDR3 DNA follows: TGTGCCAGCAGCCGCACCTACAGGGGATCCTATGGCTACACCTTC.

The V call is TRBV3-1 (or the pseudogene TRBV3-2), the J call TRBJ2-3, with D possibly TRBD2 on 6 matching bases. Germline CDR1 is LGHDT and CDR2 is YNNKEL (reference sequence). V was trimmed by 1 base and J by 5 bases, leaving 7 bases between them. The CDR3 has 13 amino acids. For the CDR3, the DNA is TGTGCCAGCAGCCAAGGGCGGGGAGATACGCAGTATTTT. Its translation: CASSQGRGDTQYF.

The V call is TRBV7-9, the J call TRBJ2-5; 7 bases agree with TRBD2. V lost 1 base and J lost 5; bases outside the gene matches: 4. Germline CDR1 is SEHNR and CDR2 is FQNEAQ (reference sequence). This CDR3 region has 14 residues. For the CDR3, the DNA is TGTGCCAGCAGCTTAGGGTTAGCGGGTGAGACCCAGTACTTC. Protein product: CASSLGLAGETQYF.

The chain links TRBV18 to TRBJ2-3; D gene unclear. The CDR3 runs 12 residues. Deletions cut 6 bases from V and 6 bases from J, with 10 bases between. Germline CDR1 KGHSH, CDR2 LQKENI. The CDR3 sequence is CASSQDGDTQYF. CDR3 sequence (DNA): TGTGCCAGCTCCCAAGACGGGGATACGCAGTATTTT.

This clone came up once. J is TRBJ2-1 and V is TRBV7-2; 9 nucleotides line up with TRBD2. This CDR3 has 16 residues. CDR1 is SGHTA and CDR2 is FQGNSA in the germline V gene. After removal of 3 bases from V and 3 bases from J, the junction contained 6 bases not matched to a gene. CDR3 residues: CASSLISGGLYNEQFF. The CDR3 nucleotides read TGTGCCAGCAGCTTGATAAGCGGGGGGCTCTACAATGAGCAGTTCTTC.

The J gene is TRBJ2-1, the V gene TRBV6-2 or TRBV6-3; 10 bases align to TRBD2. J lost 0 bases, V lost 2 bases, and 10 bases had no gene match. This CDR3 is built from 19 residues. Germline V gives CDR1 MNHEY, CDR2 SVGEGT. The CDR3 spells CASSYRTSGTFSSYNEQFF. The CDR3 region has the DNA TGTGCCAGCAGTTACCGGACTAGCGGTACCTTTAGCTCCTACAATGAGCAGTTCTTC.

V usage is TRBV7-3 and J usage is TRBJ2-7; D possibly corresponds to TRBD1 (8 bases). The length of the CDR3 is 15 residues. Trimming removed 5 bases from V and 0 bases from J, with 14 bases in between. The germline V gene encodes CDR1 SGHTA and CDR2 FQGTGA. The CDR3 DNA is TGTGCCAGCAGCCGAAGCGGGACAGGCTCCTACGAGCAGTACTTC. This translates into CASSRSGTGSYEQYF.

The V and J genes are TRBV19 and TRBJ1-2; D not certain. V was shortened by 1 base and J by 5 bases, with 8 bases between the two germline ends. Germline-derived CDR1 and CDR2 are LNHDA and SQIVND (reference sequence). CDR3 length equals 13 residues. The CDR3 sequence is CASSIGGGYGYTF. DNA of the CDR3: TGTGCCAGTAGTATAGGAGGTGGATATGGCTACACCTTC. The full variable domain, completed using reference TRBV19 and TRBJ1-2, is DGGITQSPKYLFRKEGQNVTLSCEQNLNHDAMYWYRQDPGQGLRLIYYSQIVNDFQKGDIAEGYSVSREKKESFPLTVTSAQKNPTAFYLCASSIGGGYGYTFGSGTRLTVV.